What follows are 20 T cell receptor beta chains derived from one specimen sequenced in a study of radiation and T cells in renal cell carcinoma (TCRdb year 2020). Receptor amplification or capture employed the immunoSEQ multiplex PCR assay. Sourced from immuneACCESS, this table was stored by TCRdb with only in-frame sequences that have V and J called. A share of the clones is absent; for the studies checked, an unresolved V gene accounts for under half, and the remainder has no known explanation. The sample records 150,000 to 160,000 clones, approximately 88% of which are singletons. The top ten clones comprise roughly 13% of the sample. The time point label of this sample denotes: blood 2 weeks post-SBRT. According to the study, the label for this sample's treatment or condition signals: 15 Gy SBRT to primary tumor, nephrectomy 4 weeks later. The source was blood, collected from a patient whose treatment included radiotherapy and nephrectomy. The receptors stem from a woman in her fifties or sixties with renal cell carcinoma.

This sequence joins TRBV5-1 and TRBJ2-3; D possibly uses TRBD1 or TRBD2 (6 bases each). Deletions cut 4 bases from V and 3 bases from J, with 15 bases between. The CDR3 is made up of 15 amino acids. Germline-derived CDR1 and CDR2 are SGHRS and YFSETQ. The CDR3 coding sequence is TGCGCCAGCAGCCGCGTCGGGGGCATAACAGATACGCAGTATTTT. It is translated as CASSRVGGITDTQYF.

V is TRBV10-2 and J is TRBJ2-2; D is possibly TRBD1 (6 bases). Germline CDR1 and CDR2: WSHSY and SAAADI. V was pared by 8 bases and J by 6 bases, with 19 bases between. This CDR3 has 15 amino acids. CDR3: CASGQQGQKAGELFF. In DNA, the CDR3 is TGCGCCAGCGGACAACAGGGCCAAAAGGCCGGGGAGCTGTTTTTT.

The genes are TRBV6-6 and TRBJ2-3; D is undetermined. Trimming cost V 6 bases and J 5 bases, with 6 bases left between them. Germline lookup yields CDR1 MNHNY and CDR2 SVGAGI (reference sequence). The CDR3 contains 11 residues. The CDR3 coding sequence is TGTGCCAGCAGAAATAGAGATACGCAGTATTTT. This translates into CASRNRDTQYF.

This clone was seen only once. The chain employs TRBV27 and TRBJ1-2, with no clear D. V dropped 6 bases and J dropped 4 bases, with 18 bases sitting between them. The CDR3 has 15 amino acids. Looked up from germline, CDR1 is MNHEY and CDR2 is SMNVEV (reference sequence). The CDR3, as DNA: TGTGCCAGCAGGCCAATACTTGGACTTTCCTATGGCTACACCTTC. Translating gives CASRPILGLSYGYTF.

The rearrangement joins TRBV6-5 to TRBJ1-6; D is unresolved. Germline assignment: CDR1 MNHEY and CDR2 SVGAGI. This CDR3 is built from 13 residues. With 5 bases removed from V and 8 bases from J, the gap between germline ends came to 10 bases. The CDR3 protein is CASSTGKHSPLHF. Written as DNA, the CDR3 is TGTGCCAGCAGTACCGGGAAACATTCACCCCTCCACTTT.

This sequence joins TRBV15 and TRBJ2-1, with a weak D call TRBD2 (6 bases). Germline CDR1 reads LNHNV; CDR2 reads YYDKDF (reference sequence). The CDR3 contains 14 residues. V was pared by 1 base and J by 8 bases, with 12 bases between. The CDR3 nucleotides read TGTGCCACCAGCAGAGCGGGGGAGTCGCATGAGCAGTTCTTC. Protein: CATSRAGESHEQFF.

The chain carries TRBV25-1 and TRBJ1-6; TRBD1 might be the D (6 bases). The germline V gene has CDR1 MGHDK and CDR2 SYGVNS. This CDR3 has 14 residues. Trimming pared 2 bases from V and 10 bases from J, leaving 12 bases between. In DNA form, the CDR3 reads TGTGCCAGCAGTGAACCGAGGGGGTACTCACCCCTCCACTTT. Residues: CASSEPRGYSPLHF.

V gene TRBV14 combines with J gene TRBJ2-7, with D possibly TRBD1 on 5 matching bases. This CDR3 has 14 amino acids. The germline V gene has CDR1 SGHDN and CDR2 FVKESK. Trimming pared 0 bases from V and 6 bases from J, leaving 12 bases between. CDR3 sequence (DNA): TGTGCCAGCAGCCAAGATAGGGTAGGGGTCGAGCAGTACTTC. It yields the protein CASSQDRVGVEQYF.

The chain uses TRBV5-3 and TRBJ2-4; 9 positions match TRBD1. TRBV5-3 is recorded as an ORF, its role being uncertain. This CDR3 region has 14 residues. V shed 4 bases, J shed 8 bases, and the junction held 7 bases outside the gene matches. The CDR3 bases are TGTGCCAGAAGCCCCGTGACAGGGGGGGACATTCAGTACTTC. Protein sequence: CARSPVTGGDIQYF.

The chain links TRBV6-1 to TRBJ2-7, with 8 bases lining up with TRBD1. The CDR3 contains 14 residues. Germline loops: CDR1 MNHNS, CDR2 SASEGT. The V gene end was trimmed by 4 bases and the J gene end by 3 bases; junction bases not matched to a gene: 5. CDR3 protein: CASSGRQGNYEQYF. CDR3 sequence (DNA): TGTGCCAGCAGTGGTCGACAGGGGAACTACGAGCAGTACTTC.

The chain joins TRBV6-5 to TRBJ1-5; TRBD1 matches 8 bases. Trimming cost V 6 bases and J 2 bases; bases outside gene matches: 6. This CDR3 region has 15 residues. Germline V gene sequence: CDR1 MNHEY, CDR2 SVGAGI. The CDR3 loop is CASRDRASGNQPQHF. CDR3 coding DNA: TGTGCCAGCAGGGACAGGGCCTCAGGCAATCAGCCCCAGCATTTT.

The chain has TRBV5-1 and TRBJ1-4; D is uncertain. V was shortened by 0 bases and J by 8 bases, with 14 bases between the two germline ends. Germline V CDR1 and CDR2: SGHRS, YFSETQ. CDR3 length: 15 amino acids. CDR3 residues: CASSLDGSSSEKLFF. DNA for the CDR3: TGCGCCAGCAGCTTGGACGGTTCCTCCTCGGAAAAACTGTTTTTT.

The V and J genes are TRBV7-9 and TRBJ2-3; possibly TRBD1 or TRBD2 for D (5 bases each). Germline lookup yields CDR1 SEHNR and CDR2 FQNEAQ (reference sequence). This CDR3 is built from 16 residues. Deletions cut 1 base from V and 4 bases from J, with 15 bases between. CDR3 sequence (DNA): TGTGCCAGCAGCTTAGGTTCGGCAGGGCGGGCAGATACGCAGTATTTT. This codes for CASSLGSAGRADTQYF.

The chain uses TRBV7-9 and TRBJ1-1; TRBD1 is a possible D gene (6 bases). The germline gives CDR1 SEHNR, CDR2 FQNEAQ (reference sequence). The V and J ends lost 5 bases and 0 bases respectively, with 22 bases between them. The CDR3 sequence is 18 residues long. The CDR3 here is CASSPNLRAQGLNTEAFF. The CDR3 nucleotides are TGTGCCAGCAGCCCAAACCTACGAGCCCAGGGGTTGAACACTGAAGCTTTCTTT.

The V gene is TRBV21-1, the J gene TRBJ1-1. TRBV21-1 is deemed a pseudogene. CDR3 length: 14 residues. CDR3 residues: CASSLLTTNTEAFF. CDR3 in DNA: TGTGCCAGCAGCCTCCTTACGACGAACACTGAAGCTTTCTTT.

The rearrangement joins TRBV5-1 to TRBJ1-2; D may be TRBD1 (6 bases). This CDR3 has 17 residues. Trimming took 4 bases from V and 3 from J, leaving 22 bases between them. The germline V gene has CDR1 SGHRS and CDR2 YFSETQ. The CDR3 DNA is TGCGCCAGCAGCACCGGGACACCCAGAGGGAGTTACTATGGCTACACCTTC. Protein sequence: CASSTGTPRGSYYGYTF.

The chain employs TRBV7-2 and TRBJ2-3; 9 bases line up with TRBD2. The CDR3 extends over 12 amino acids. CDR1 is SGHTA and CDR2 is FQGNSA in the germline V gene. J was trimmed by 6 bases and V by 11 bases; bases with no gene match: 6. This chain's CDR3 is CAVGGGGDTQYF. For the CDR3, the DNA is TGTGCCGTTGGCGGGGGGGGCGATACGCAGTATTTT.

V usage is TRBV5-1 and J usage is TRBJ2-7; D is undetermined. CDR1 and CDR2 from the germline V gene are SGHRS and YFSETQ. The CDR3 has 14 residues. The V and J ends lost 0 bases and 1 base respectively, with 8 bases between them. CDR3 in DNA: TGCGCCAGCAGCTTGGGGCAGACATCCTACGAGCAGTACTTC. Its protein product is CASSLGQTSYEQYF.

This chain joins TRBV6-1 and TRBJ1-2; 9 nucleotides line up with TRBD1. The CDR3 spans 14 residues. CDR1 and CDR2 from the germline V gene are MNHNS and SASEGT. The V segment lost 8 bases and the J segment 5 bases; nucleotides outside the gene matches: 9. The CDR3 DNA reads TGTGCCAGCCGTACCGGGGACAGGGTATATGGCTACACCTTC. It translates to CASRTGDRVYGYTF.

The chain carries TRBV6-1 and TRBJ1-2, with D unresolved. Germline V gene lookup returns CDR1 MNHNS and CDR2 SASEGT. V lost 2 bases and J 6 bases, leaving 16 bases between the germline ends. There are 15 residues in the CDR3. Here the CDR3 DNA reads TGTGCCAGCAGTGAATGGGCTTCACGGGGTCATGGCTACACCTTC. This codes for CASSEWASRGHGYTF.